This T cell receptor beta chain was documented in a study of T cells in Graves' hyperthyroidism and ophthalmopathy. The CDR3 regions of TCR beta were amplified from RNA transcripts. The HTBI primer set drove a first-round RT-PCR of the TCR CDR3. MiXCR, applied by TCRdb to the multiplex PCR reads, yields one record per CDR3 protein. The sample includes 500,000 to 650,000 distinct CDR3 sequences, 14% of them seen just once. This CDR3 has 14 residues. V gave up 5 bases and J gave up 4 bases; unmatched junction bases: 8. CDR1 and CDR2 from the germline V gene are SGHRS and YFSETQ. Stable Graves' hyperthyroidism denoted no ophthalmopathy progression over 18 months. Patients aged 18 to 65 had newly diagnosed hyperthyroidism lasting under 2 months. About 10 ml of fresh peripheral blood supplied the PBMCs. Notes on the study in general: Most thyroid clonotypes expanded above 0.001 appeared in blood too.

The table lists this clonotype with many counts. The antigen is not known. The receptor's source is a woman between 40 and 55 years old with Graves' hyperthyroidism. The chain has TRBV5-1 and TRBJ2-5; 7 bases fit TRBD2. Sequenced sample: blood. CDR3 coding DNA: TGCGCCAGCAGTACACTAGCGAGACGAGAGACCCAGTACTTC. As protein: CASSTLARRETQYF.